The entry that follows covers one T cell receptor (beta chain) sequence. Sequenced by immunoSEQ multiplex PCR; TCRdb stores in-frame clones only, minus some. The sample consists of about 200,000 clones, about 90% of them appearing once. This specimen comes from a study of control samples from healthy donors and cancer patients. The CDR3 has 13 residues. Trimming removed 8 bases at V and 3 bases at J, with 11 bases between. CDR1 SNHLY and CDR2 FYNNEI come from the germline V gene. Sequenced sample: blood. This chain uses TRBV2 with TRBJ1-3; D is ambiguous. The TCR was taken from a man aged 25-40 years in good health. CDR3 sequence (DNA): TGTGCCAGCTTTACAGACGTTGGAAACACCATATATTTT. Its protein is CASFTDVGNTIYF. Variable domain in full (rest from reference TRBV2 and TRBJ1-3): EPEVTQTPSHQVTQMGQEVILRCVPISNHLYFYWYRQILGQKVEFLVSFYNNEISEKSEIFDDQFSVERPDGSNFTLKIRSTKLEDSAMYFCASFTDVGNTIYFGEGSWLTVV.